The 11 T cell receptor beta chains listed next were all sequenced from one sample in a study of T cell repertoires in cytomegalovirus infection. These receptors' antigens are unknown. MiXCR was run by TCRdb on the reads, yielding one entry per CDR3 protein. The table records 100,000 to 150,000 distinct CDR3 sequences, about 32% of them present only once. The sample consisted of CD8+ T cells from cultured PBMCs, taken from culture after CMV antigen stimulation. The source of these receptors is a human donor in good health (CMV status not recorded). Some clones in this sample may be carry-over from other donors' samples.

CDR3 region: CASSLPPPTGDTDTQYF. As DNA, the CDR3 is TGTGCCAGCAGTTTGCCCCCCCCGACAGGGGACACAGATACGCAGTATTTT. The V gene is TRBV12-3 or TRBV12-4, the J gene TRBJ2-3; TRBD1 agrees at 8 bases. The CDR3 is made up of 17 amino acids. The junction had 10 bases not matched to a gene; V was cut back by 3 bases and J by 2 bases.

This clonotype came up many times. The J gene is TRBJ1-5, the V gene TRBV20-1; the match to TRBD1 covers 7 bases. The CDR3 sequence is 13 residues long. The trim removed 3 bases at V and 1 base at J, leaving 0 bases unmatched. Germline CDR1 and CDR2: DFQATT and SNEGSKA (reference sequence). The CDR3 DNA reads as TGCAGTGCTAGGGGACAGAGCAATCAGCCCCAGCATTTT. This encodes CSARGQSNQPQHF.

The chain is built from TRBV11-2 and TRBJ2-1; D not certain. The CDR3 has 19 amino acids. Per germline, CDR1 SGHAT and CDR2 FQNNGV. With 5 bases removed from V and 0 bases from J, the gap between germline ends came to 23 bases. In nucleotides, the CDR3 is TGTGCCAGCAGCCCCCTGGTTGATAATTACGGGTTCTCCTACAATGAGCAGTTCTTC. Its protein product is CASSPLVDNYGFSYNEQFF. Variable domain in full (rest from reference TRBV11-2 and TRBJ2-1): EAGVAQSPRYKIIEKRQSVAFWCNPISGHATLYWYQQILGQGPKLLIQFQNNGVVDDSQLPKDRFSAERLKGVDSTLKIQPAKLEDSAVYLCASSPLVDNYGFSYNEQFFGPGTRLTVL.

This clonotype was picked up a small number of times. The V call is TRBV5-1, the J call TRBJ1-5; perhaps TRBD1 as D (6 bases). The CDR3 spans 15 residues. With 1 base removed from V and 4 bases from J, the gap between germline ends came to 12 bases. Germline assignment: CDR1 SGHRS and CDR2 YFSETQ. In DNA, the CDR3 is TGCGCCAGCAGCTTGTTGGGGGGGCCTAATCAGCCCCAGCATTTT. Its protein product is CASSLLGGPNQPQHF.

This clonotype has only a few counts. J is TRBJ2-3 and V is TRBV7-8, with no clear D. Germline loops: CDR1 SGHVS, CDR2 FQNEAQ. Between the trimmed V and J ends, which lost 6 bases and 0 bases, there was a span of 4 bases. This CDR3 has 12 amino acids. The CDR3 spells CASRGSTDTQYF. CDR3 bases: TGTGCCAGCAGGGGTAGCACAGATACGCAGTATTTT.

CDR3 coding DNA: TGTGCCAGCAGCTTAGCGCTCTGGGAGACCCAGTACTTC. It codes for CASSLALWETQYF. The V call is TRBV7-2, the J call TRBJ2-5; D unresolved. This CDR3 contains 13 residues. Germline V gene lookup returns CDR1 SGHTA and CDR2 FQGNSA. Trimming removed 0 bases at V and 5 bases at J, with 7 bases between.

The chain combines TRBV7-9 with TRBJ1-1, with D perhaps matching TRBD1 (6 bases). Germline loops: CDR1 SEHNR, CDR2 FQNEAQ (reference sequence). The CDR3 loop spans 15 amino acids. Trimming took off 5 bases at V and 6 bases at J, with 19 bases between the two ends. The CDR3 reads CASSPRRVGAAEAFF. The CDR3 nucleotides are TGTGCCAGCAGCCCACGTCGGGTGGGGGCTGCTGAAGCTTTCTTT.

This clonotype was seen a few times. The V gene is TRBV7-9, the J gene TRBJ2-3, with no clear D. V was cut by 4 bases and J by 2 bases, with 22 bases left in between. CDR1 and CDR2 from the germline V gene are SEHNR and FQNEAQ (reference sequence). There are 18 residues in the CDR3. CDR3 sequence: CASSSKGPGTRNTDTQYF. DNA of the CDR3: TGTGCCAGCAGCTCCAAGGGTCCTGGAACGCGAAACACAGATACGCAGTATTTT.

The sample holds many counts of this clonotype. CDR3 region: CASSLVGGDHEQFF. DNA for the CDR3: TGTGCCAGCAGCTTAGTTGGCGGGGACCATGAGCAGTTCTTC. The V and J genes are TRBV7-2 and TRBJ2-1, with D possibly TRBD2 on 6 matching bases. V lost 1 base and J 8 bases, leaving 12 bases between the germline ends. The germline V gene has CDR1 SGHTA and CDR2 FQGNSA. This CDR3 region has 14 residues.

This clonotype came up a few times. The chain links TRBV2 to TRBJ2-2; 13 bases line up with TRBD2. V trimming: 10 bases; J trimming: 6 bases; junction bases outside the gene matches: 14. The CDR3 extends over 17 amino acids. Germline lookup yields CDR1 SNHLY and CDR2 FYNNEI. CDR3 amino acids: CAITQRELAGGAGELFF. For the CDR3, the DNA is TGTGCCATCACTCAGAGAGAACTAGCGGGGGGGGCCGGGGAGCTGTTTTTT. The full variable domain, with the rest looked up from reference TRBV2 and TRBJ2-2, is EPEVTQTPSHQVTQMGQEVILRCVPISNHLYFYWYRQILGQKVEFLVSFYNNEISEKSEIFDDQFSVERPDGSNFTLKIRSTKLEDSAMYFCAITQRELAGGAGELFFGEGSRLTVL.

This clonotype showed up many times. The rearrangement links TRBV12-3 or TRBV12-4 to TRBJ1-1; weak D call: TRBD1 (5 bases). This CDR3 has 15 amino acids. The ends were cut back, 5 bases at V and 0 bases at J, with 13 bases in the middle. The CDR3 nucleotides read TGTGCCAGCAGTCCCCGACAGAACATGAACACTGAAGCTTTCTTT. It is translated as CASSPRQNMNTEAFF.